This entry features one TCR beta chain sequence. The antigen is unknown. This entry comes from a study of radiotherapy plus CTLA-4 blockade in lung cancer. Whole-study context: Of the patients, about 20% showed objective responses and 31% attained disease control.

Overall study findings and caveats: Peripheral blood showed expansion of tumor-derived TCR clones after radiotherapy and ipilimumab.

Germline V gene data show CDR1 as LNHDA and CDR2 as SQIVND (reference sequence). CDR3 length equals 15 residues. Patients had chemo-refractory metastatic non-small-cell lung cancer and received focal radiation plus CTLA-4 blockade that used ipilimumab. Clones were sequenced by immunoSEQ multiplex PCR, and TCRdb holds only the in-frame ones, with some missing. The data hold over 70,000 clones, with around 86% observed a single time. The chain carries TRBV19 and TRBJ2-5, with 9 bases aligning to TRBD2. The J call may be in error: the DNA end matches TRBJ2-7 better. This clonotype originated in a human donor with non-small cell lung cancer who had a partial response to radiotherapy plus ipilimumab. The material was peripheral blood, obtained from a patient treated with radiotherapy plus ipilimumab. CDR3 sequence (DNA): TGTGCCAGTAGTGTACCTAGCGGGAATACCTACGAGCAGTACTTC. It specifies CASSVPSGNTYEQYF.